This passage covers 32 T cell receptor beta chains from one sample sequenced in a study of T cell responses to AZD1222 COVID-19 vaccine. Method: immunoSEQ multiplex PCR; TCRdb's copy keeps in-frame clones and lacks some. The profile covers 56,000 or so clones, with about 87% appearing a single time and roughly 14% taken by the ten largest. The specimen comprised peripheral blood, sampled on day 0 of AZD1222 vaccination. The receptors derive from an adult in good health.

This clone was counted once. The genes are TRBV27 and TRBJ2-3; 13 nucleotides line up with TRBD2. J was trimmed by 2 bases and V by 4 bases; bases with no gene match: 6. CDR3 length equals 17 residues. The germline V gene encodes CDR1 MNHEY and CDR2 SMNVEV (reference sequence). CDR3 region: CASSSWTSGRYTDTQYF. DNA for the CDR3: TGTGCCAGCAGTTCGTGGACTAGCGGGAGATACACAGATACGCAGTATTTT.

The chain recombines TRBV5-1 with TRBJ1-6, with TRBD1 as a possible D gene (5 bases). Per germline, CDR1 SGHRS and CDR2 YFSETQ. The length of the CDR3 is 15 residues. The V end was cut by 1 base, the J end by 10 bases, with 15 bases between. The DNA of the CDR3 is TGCGCCAGCAGCTTGTGGGGCAACTCCGGGTCACCCCTCCACTTT. Translating it yields CASSLWGNSGSPLHF. The whole variable domain, remainder taken from reference TRBV5-1 and TRBJ1-6, is KAGVTQTPRYLIKTRGQQVTLSCSPISGHRSVSWYQQTPGQGLQFLFEYFSETQRNKGNFPGRFSGRQFSNSRSEMNVSTLELGDSALYLCASSLWGNSGSPLHFGNGTRLTVT.

V is TRBV5-5 and J is TRBJ1-4, with D perhaps TRBD1 (5 bases). This CDR3 is built from 15 residues. Looked up from germline, CDR1 is SGHKS and CDR2 is YYEKEE (reference sequence). The V end was cut by 4 bases, the J end by 5 bases, with 15 bases between. The CDR3 here is CASSPMGPTNEKLFF. The CDR3 nucleotides are TGTGCCAGCAGCCCGATGGGACCGACGAATGAAAAACTGTTTTTT.

Here the CDR3 reads CASSGISGGEFF. The CDR3 DNA follows: TGTGCCAGCAGCGGAATTAGCGGGGGGGAGTTCTTC. The chain couples TRBV2 to TRBJ2-1, with 11 bases matching TRBD2. Germline CDR1 and CDR2: SNHLY and FYNNEI. V shed 6 bases and J 14 bases; nucleotides not matched to a gene: 6. This CDR3 is built from 12 residues.

The rearrangement joins TRBV20-1 to TRBJ2-7, with D possibly being TRBD1 (6 bases). The CDR3 length is 11 residues. The ends were cut back, 5 bases at V and 7 bases at J, with 12 bases in the middle. The germline V gene has CDR1 DFQATT and CDR2 SNEGSKA (reference sequence). CDR3 loop: CSAQKGGEQYF. CDR3 bases: TGCAGTGCTCAAAAAGGGGGTGAGCAGTACTTC.

The V gene is TRBV19, the J gene TRBJ2-7; D unresolved. V was cut by 2 bases and J by 6 bases, with 11 bases left in between. The CDR3 has 13 residues. The germline V gene encodes CDR1 LNHDA and CDR2 SQIVND (reference sequence). CDR3 nucleotide sequence: TGTGCCAGTAGTATATCTGGGGTGGGCGAGCAGTACTTC. This encodes CASSISGVGEQYF.

The chain couples TRBV29-1 to TRBJ1-1; D perhaps matches TRBD1 (6 bases). The ends were cut back, 5 bases at V and 0 bases at J, with 13 bases in the middle. CDR3 length equals 14 residues. The germline CDR1 and CDR2 sequences are SQVTM and ANQGSEA. The CDR3 region has the DNA TGCAGCGTTCTTCCAGGGGCAATGAACACTGAAGCTTTCTTT. Encoded protein: CSVLPGAMNTEAFF.

For the CDR3, the DNA is TGTGCCAGCAGCCAAGATCCAGACACCGGGGAGCTGTTTTTT. Residues: CASSQDPDTGELFF. This chain joins TRBV3-1 (or the pseudogene TRBV3-2) and TRBJ2-2; D ambiguous. With 0 bases removed from V and 3 bases from J, the gap between germline ends came to 5 bases. CDR1 is LGHDT, CDR2 YNNKEL, per germline (reference sequence). The CDR3 sequence is 14 residues long.

This chain links TRBV6-5 with TRBJ1-2, with D possibly matching TRBD1 (6 bases). The CDR3 loop spans 13 amino acids. The V gene's germline CDR1 is MNHEY and CDR2 SVGAGI. V was cut by 5 bases and J by 7 bases, with 14 bases left in between. In DNA form, the CDR3 reads TGTGCCAGCAGTATACAGGGTCTTGGTGGCTACACCTTC. Its protein product is CASSIQGLGGYTF.

The table lists this clone with a count of one. The rearrangement links TRBV11-3 to TRBJ2-5; 15 nucleotides align to TRBD2. The junction had 4 bases not matched to a gene; V was cut back by 5 bases and J by 3 bases. The CDR3 consists of 16 residues. Germline-derived CDR1 and CDR2 are SGHNT and YENEEA. CDR3 DNA sequence: TGTGCCAGCAGCGCAGGGACTAGCGGGAGGAAAGAGACCCAGTACTTC. It codes for CASSAGTSGRKETQYF. Complete variable domain (other parts from reference TRBV11-3 and TRBJ2-5): EAGVVQSPRYKIIEKKQPVAFWCNPISGHNTLYWYLQNLGQGPELLIRYENEEAVDDSQLPKDRFSAERLKGVDSTLKIQPAELGDSAVYLCASSAGTSGRKETQYFGPGTRLLVL.

The rearrangement links TRBV4-1 to TRBJ1-2, with D perhaps matching TRBD1 (5 bases). Germline CDR1 reads MGHRA; CDR2 reads YSYEKL. There are 15 residues in the CDR3. Trimming shortened V by 0 bases and J by 0 bases, and 8 bases separated the two germline ends. CDR3: CASSQDQGPNYGYTF. The CDR3 coding sequence is TGCGCCAGCAGCCAAGATCAGGGTCCTAACTATGGCTACACCTTC.

This clone was seen a single time. The rearrangement links TRBV12-3 or TRBV12-4 to TRBJ1-6, with unresolved D. The CDR3 is made up of 13 amino acids. Trimming removed 1 base at V and 9 bases at J, with 7 bases between. The CDR3 DNA reads TGTGCCAGCAGTTTAGGGGTTTCTTCACCCCTCCACTTT. This sequence encodes CASSLGVSSPLHF.

DNA of the CDR3: TGCGCCAGCAGCATGACTAGCGGGCCTGCCTACGAGCAGTACTTC. Translated: CASSMTSGPAYEQYF. The chain links TRBV5-1 to TRBJ2-7, with 10 bases fitting TRBD2. J was trimmed by 2 bases and V by 4 bases; bases with no gene match: 6. Germline assignment: CDR1 SGHRS and CDR2 YFSETQ. CDR3 length: 15 amino acids.

The rearrangement uses TRBV10-3 and TRBJ2-6; tentatively, D is TRBD2 (6 bases). V gave up 3 bases and J gave up 1 base, with 13 bases separating them. Germline-derived CDR1 and CDR2 are ENHRY and SYGVKD. The CDR3 runs 17 residues. The CDR3 spells CAISDPGVPSGANVLTF. CDR3 coding DNA: TGTGCCATCAGTGATCCGGGGGTGCCATCTGGGGCCAACGTCCTGACTTTC.

The chain carries TRBV6-5 and TRBJ1-1; 9 nucleotides align to TRBD1. Trimming removed 7 bases from V and 8 bases from J; junction bases left unmatched: 8. Germline V gives CDR1 MNHEY, CDR2 SVGAGI. There are 13 residues in the CDR3. Here the CDR3 reads CASTYRDREEAFF. The CDR3 DNA reads as TGTGCCAGCACCTACAGGGACAGGGAAGAAGCTTTCTTT.

This clone showed up just a few times. CDR3 DNA: TGTGCCAGCAGCTTAAGGACTCCCCAAGCTTTCTTT. Its protein is CASSLRTPQAFF. The chain uses TRBV11-3 and TRBJ1-1; D gene uncertain. The ends were cut back, 2 bases at V and 9 bases at J, with 10 bases in the middle. Looked up from germline, CDR1 is SGHNT and CDR2 is YENEEA. The CDR3 loop spans 12 amino acids.

V and J are TRBV29-1 and TRBJ1-1, with a weak D call TRBD1 (5 bases). This CDR3 is 13 amino acids long. CDR1 is SQVTM and CDR2 is ANQGSEA in the germline V gene. The CDR3 reads CIGTGQANTEAFF. In DNA form, the CDR3 reads TGCATCGGAACAGGACAAGCGAACACTGAAGCTTTCTTT.

This chain connects TRBV11-3 to TRBJ1-3, with 7 bases that match TRBD1. Germline-derived CDR1 and CDR2 are SGHNT and YENEEA. The CDR3 has 15 residues. The trim removed 3 bases at V and 1 base at J, leaving 3 bases unmatched. CDR3 protein: CASSLGTESGNTIYF. The CDR3 nucleotides are TGTGCCAGCAGCTTGGGGACAGAGTCTGGAAACACCATATATTTT.

This chain connects TRBV4-3 to TRBJ1-2; D may be TRBD1 (6 bases). Germline loops: CDR1 LGHNA, CDR2 YSLEER. V shed 0 bases and J shed 4 bases, with 12 bases lying between them. The CDR3 contains 15 residues. The CDR3 nucleotides are TGCGCCAGCAGCCAAGATAGACAGGTGTTCTATGGCTACACCTTC. Encoded protein: CASSQDRQVFYGYTF.

The V gene is TRBV6-2 or TRBV6-3, the J gene TRBJ2-3; no definite D call. The V gene's germline CDR1 is MNHEY and CDR2 SVGEGT. Between the trimmed V and J ends, which lost 0 bases and 6 bases, there was a span of 10 bases. The CDR3 is 14 residues long. CDR3 nucleotide sequence: TGTGCCAGCAGTTACTCCCCCTTCGGGGATACGCAGTATTTT. This sequence encodes CASSYSPFGDTQYF.

The rearrangement uses TRBV11-2 and TRBJ2-1, with D possibly TRBD2 on 6 matching bases. Per germline, CDR1 SGHAT and CDR2 FQNNGV. This CDR3 has 13 residues. Trimming took off 7 bases at V and 4 bases at J, with 11 bases between the two ends. CDR3 sequence reads: CASILGGYNEQFF. CDR3 DNA: TGTGCCAGCATACTCGGGGGATACAATGAGCAGTTCTTC. The whole variable domain, remainder taken from reference TRBV11-2 and TRBJ2-1, is EAGVAQSPRYKIIEKRQSVAFWCNPISGHATLYWYQQILGQGPKLLIQFQNNGVVDDSQLPKDRFSAERLKGVDSTLKIQPAKLEDSAVYLCASILGGYNEQFFGPGTRLTVL.

This chain connects TRBV11-2 to TRBJ2-3; the D is unclear. Trimming took 4 bases from V and 4 from J, leaving 12 bases between them. The CDR3 extends over 14 amino acids. Per germline, CDR1 SGHAT and CDR2 FQNNGV. CDR3 nucleotides: TGTGCCAGCAGCTCCAAGACGGCCGCAGATACGCAGTATTTT. The encoded protein is CASSSKTAADTQYF. The variable domain in full, with the rest retrieved from reference TRBV11-2 and TRBJ2-3, is EAGVAQSPRYKIIEKRQSVAFWCNPISGHATLYWYQQILGQGPKLLIQFQNNGVVDDSQLPKDRFSAERLKGVDSTLKIQPAKLEDSAVYLCASSSKTAADTQYFGPGTRLTVL.

The gene calls are TRBV29-1 and TRBJ1-1; D is perhaps TRBD1 (6 bases). This CDR3 contains 14 residues. Trimming cost V 8 bases and J 1 base, with 17 bases left between them. CDR1 and CDR2 from the germline V gene are SQVTM and ANQGSEA. The CDR3 coding sequence is TGCAGCTCTGGGGGGCAGGGGACGAACACTGAAGCTTTCTTT. Translated, it gives CSSGGQGTNTEAFF. The full variable domain, in which reference TRBV29-1 and TRBJ1-1 provide the parts outside the CDR3, is SAVISQKPSRDICQRGTSLTIQCQVDSQVTMMFWYRQQPGQSLTLIATANQGSEATYESGFVIDKFPISRPNLTFSTLTVSNMSPEDSSIYLCSSGGQGTNTEAFFGQGTRLTVV.

The chain carries TRBV2 and TRBJ1-1; D may be TRBD1 (6 bases). V was clipped by 11 bases and J by 6 bases, with 25 bases between them. The CDR3 covers 15 residues. CDR1 is SNHLY and CDR2 is FYNNEI in the germline V gene. CDR3 residues: CASSGAGAQTAEAFF. CDR3 bases: TGTGCCTCATCAGGGGCAGGGGCCCAAACAGCTGAAGCTTTCTTT.

The chain joins TRBV9 to TRBJ1-2; D is perhaps TRBD1 (5 bases). Between the trimmed V and J ends, which lost 0 bases and 4 bases, there was a span of 13 bases. Looked up from germline, CDR1 is SGDLS and CDR2 is YYNGEE. The CDR3 contains 15 residues. DNA for the CDR3: TGTGCCAGCAGCGTAGCTACTAGACAGCTCTATGGCTACACCTTC. The encoded protein is CASSVATRQLYGYTF.

CDR3 in amino acids: CSARKENEQYF. CDR3 nucleotide sequence: TGCAGTGCTAGAAAGGAGAACGAGCAGTACTTC. The V gene is TRBV20-1, the J gene TRBJ2-7; no definite D call. The CDR3 has 11 amino acids. Germline lookup yields CDR1 DFQATT and CDR2 SNEGSKA (reference sequence). Trimming stripped 2 bases from V and 5 bases from J, with 7 bases between.

The V and J genes are TRBV29-1 and TRBJ1-2, with D perhaps matching TRBD1 (5 bases). V lost 0 bases and J 0 bases, leaving 11 bases between the germline ends. The CDR3 has 15 residues. The V gene's germline CDR1 is SQVTM and CDR2 ANQGSEA. CDR3 residues: CSVEEQARSNYGYTF. The CDR3, as DNA: TGCAGCGTTGAAGAACAGGCGAGGTCTAACTATGGCTACACCTTC.

The rearrangement links TRBV12-5 to TRBJ2-7; D tentatively reads TRBD1 or TRBD2 (5 bases each). The V and J ends lost 2 bases and 3 bases respectively, with 14 bases between them. Germline-derived CDR1 and CDR2 are LGHNT and FRNRAP. CDR3 size: 15 residues. In DNA form, the CDR3 reads TGTGCTAGTGGTTTGCGATTGGGACCGAACTACGAGCAGTACTTC. It translates to CASGLRLGPNYEQYF.

In this sample, this clone turned up a few times. The chain employs TRBV4-1 and TRBJ2-7, with TRBD1 matching 10 bases. V dropped 3 bases and J dropped 4; count of bases not matched to a gene: 6. The CDR3 is 15 amino acids. Germline V gives CDR1 MGHRA, CDR2 YSYEKL. The CDR3 DNA follows: TGCGCCAGCAGCCAGGGACAGGGGAGCCAGTACGAGCAGTACTTC. Translation gives CASSQGQGSQYEQYF.

This clone was found a few times. V and J are TRBV11-2 and TRBJ1-5; no definite D call. The CDR3 is 15 residues long. V was cut by 2 bases and J by 1 base, with 9 bases left in between. The germline V gene encodes CDR1 SGHAT and CDR2 FQNNGV. The CDR3 reads CASSLWPGSNQPQHF. The DNA for the CDR3 is TGTGCCAGCAGCTTATGGCCGGGGAGCAATCAGCCCCAGCATTTT.

V gene TRBV4-3 combines with J gene TRBJ2-1; D is unclear. The germline V and J ends were trimmed by 1 base and 6 bases, with 13 bases remaining between them. Germline CDR1 LGHNA, CDR2 YSLEER. CDR3 length equals 15 residues. In nucleotides, the CDR3 is TGCGCCAGCAGCCAAGTCGGGTCTAGAGGCAATGAGCAGTTCTTC. It is translated as CASSQVGSRGNEQFF.

This sequence joins TRBV15 and TRBJ1-4, with D perhaps TRBD1 (6 bases). The CDR3 contains 20 residues. CDR1 and CDR2 (germline): LNHNV, YYDKDF (reference sequence). Trimming took 1 base from V and 8 from J, leaving 29 bases between them. This CDR3 reads CATSRARGYGKGGDTEKLFF. The CDR3 nucleotides are TGTGCCACCAGCAGAGCCAGGGGATACGGCAAAGGGGGGGATACGGAAAAACTGTTTTTT.